This T cell receptor (beta chain) stems from a study of blood T cell repertoires in COVID-19. Study-level background: Whether acute or convalescent, the COVID-19 samples came from the United States, Italy and Spain. In each case, the material was cDNA or gDNA derived from T cells, B-cell-depleted T cells, or PBMCs.

The V and J ends lost 6 bases and 6 bases, in that order; junction bases with no gene match: 8. The CDR3 has 15 amino acids. The germline V gene encodes CDR1 LNHDA and CDR2 SQIVND (reference sequence). In the original workflow: Amplified reference gene primers provided the basis for estimating nucleated cell counts. The data were produced by immunoSEQ multiplex PCR, yet TCRdb's version contains in-frame clones alone and is incomplete. V and J calls and clone size are given by that table; D and trimming were obtained from the DNA. The sample has some 40,000 clones; around 85% are singletons. The sequencing input was peripheral blood. The clonotype originates from a woman older than 75 with acute or convalescent COVID-19. The chain joins TRBV19 to TRBJ2-1; 10 bases are shared with TRBD2. DNA for the CDR3: TGTGCCAGTAGCTCTCTAGCGGGAGTGGGCAATGAGCAGTTCTTC. This sequence encodes CASSSLAGVGNEQFF. Combining the CDR3 with reference TRBV19 and TRBJ2-1 gives the whole variable domain DGGITQSPKYLFRKEGQNVTLSCEQNLNHDAMYWYRQDPGQGLRLIYYSQIVNDFQKGDIAEGYSVSREKKESFPLTVTSAQKNPTAFYLCASSSLAGVGNEQFFGPGTRLTVL.